This TCR beta chain was sequenced in a study of cytomegalovirus exposure and HLA in healthy donors. The V gene lost 2 bases and the J gene lost 1 base, with 6 bases spanning the gap. The germline V gene has CDR1 SGHTA and CDR2 FQGNSA. The CDR3 consists of 14 residues. This clone has a handful of counts. The PCR employed 60 Vbeta primers together with 13 Jbeta primers. The table came from immunoSEQ multiplex PCR; TCRdb's copy has only in-frame clones and leaves some out. The data contain 150,000 to 200,000 clones, roughly 13% of them singletons. The receptor was isolated from a middle-aged man in good health and CMV-seropositive. Source material: PBMCs. The V and J genes are TRBV7-2 and TRBJ1-3; D unclear. The CDR3 DNA reads as TGTGCCAGCAGCTTATCTAATTCTGGAAACACCATATATTTT. Its protein is CASSLSNSGNTIYF.